This TCR beta chain was sequenced in a study of response to subunit inactivated influenza vaccine. Germline V lookup: CDR1 MDHEN, CDR2 SYDVKM. Trimming removed 6 bases at V and 6 bases at J, with 14 bases between. The CDR3 has 13 amino acids. TCRdb itself ran the RT-PCR reads through MiXCR, one entry per CDR3 protein. The sample records hundreds of thousands of distinct CDR3 sequences, 12% being singletons. This clonotype appeared a few times. This receptor was identified in a middle-aged man who received an inactivated influenza vaccine. This rearrangement joins TRBV28 to TRBJ1-1; tentative D call: TRBD1 (5 bases). The sample in question was PBMCs from blood, obtained on the day of vaccination. For the CDR3, the DNA is TGTGCCAGCAGCCCCGGGGGGATCGCTGAAGCTTTCTTT. Protein: CASSPGGIAEAFF.